This entry features one T cell receptor beta chain sequence. Its matching antigen is unknown. The data originate from a study of cytomegalovirus exposure and HLA in healthy donors. Findings and caveats of the study: The classifier was said to identify cytomegalovirus status with high specificity and sensitivity.

V was clipped by 7 bases and J by 4 bases, with 14 bases between them. CDR3 length: 13 residues. Germline lookup yields CDR1 SGHTS and CDR2 YDEGEE. It was with 60 Vbeta and 13 Jbeta primers that the PCR ran. The assay was immunoSEQ multiplex PCR, and TCRdb's table has in-frame clones only and misses some. The data show about 110,000 clones, with roughly 80% seen just once and over 7% held by the top ten. Sequencing input: PBMCs. The receptor was derived from a woman aged 45-60 years in good health and CMV-seropositive. The chain employs TRBV5-8 and TRBJ2-5, with D possibly matching TRBD1 (5 bases). The CDR3 protein is CASPPGKLETQYF. The CDR3 bases are TGTGCCAGCCCCCCAGGGAAGCTAGAGACCCAGTACTTC.